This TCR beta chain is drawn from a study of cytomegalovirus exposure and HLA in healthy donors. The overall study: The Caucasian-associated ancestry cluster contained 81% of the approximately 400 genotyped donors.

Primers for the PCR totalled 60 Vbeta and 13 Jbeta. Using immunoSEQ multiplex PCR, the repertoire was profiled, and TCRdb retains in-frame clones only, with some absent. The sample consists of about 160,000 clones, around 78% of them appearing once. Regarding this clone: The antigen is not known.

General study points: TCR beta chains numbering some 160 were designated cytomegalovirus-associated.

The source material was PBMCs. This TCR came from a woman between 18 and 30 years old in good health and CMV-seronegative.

In DNA, the CDR3 is TGCGCCAGCAGCTTGGTCCCCCCGACTAGCGGGGGGACCCAAAAAGAGATTCAGTACTTC. Protein sequence: CASSLVPPTSGGTQKEIQYF. The chain has TRBV5-1 and TRBJ2-4; 13 bases are shared with TRBD2. Germline V gene lookup returns CDR1 SGHRS and CDR2 YFSETQ. After removal of 0 bases from V and 10 bases from J, the junction contained 19 bases not matched to a gene. The length of the CDR3 is 20 residues.